This T cell receptor (beta chain) was found in a study of beta chain features in type 1 diabetes (dated by TCRdb to between 2018 and 2020). The study in broad terms: No differences in mean age, gender distribution, total cell number or subset yield were found between patients and healthy donors. A total of over 95,000,000 sorted cells were examined across all samples, and RNA yield correlated strongly with the number of cells per subset. The study compared TCRB repertoires of sorted circulating CD4+ T cell subsets between recently diagnosed type 1 diabetes patients and matched healthy donors. Whereas all 30 or so donors provided naive and central memory subsets, regulatory and stem cell-like memory subsets were isolated from just 8 patients and about 8 healthy donors. Results the study describes overall, beyond this receptor: A moderate but significant shortening of TCRB CDR3 length was observed in type 1 diabetes patients in all four CD4+ subsets. PCR might favor shorter templates, but patient and control samples were amplified and corrected together, so any skew would affect both groups equally. Because the HLA sub-analyses included only small numbers of individuals, any influence of HLA type on TCRB rearrangement was left unresolved. Fewer insertions and more nucleotide deletions at VDJ recombination sites were observed in patients with type 1 diabetes, implying thymic rearrangement abnormalities. Naive, central memory and regulatory TCRB repertoires appeared to be more alike among patients than among healthy donors. Sequencing cDNA rather than genomic DNA could over-represent highly expressing activated cells, although activation and CD3 levels did not differ between groups.

The entire amount of isolated RNA was reverse transcribed using the High Capacity cDNA Reverse Transcription Kit, so the sequenced TCRB transcripts were expressed ones. Deep immunoSEQ sequencing was applied to naive, central memory and regulatory T cell samples, giving an average of roughly 3.3 million total reads per sample. Sorted cells were lysed in RLT buffer, and RNA was extracted using DNase-treated RNeasy Micro or Mini kits according to cell number. To prevent cross-contamination, each cell subset was processed individually, whereas patient and healthy donor samples were processed jointly. Using the immunoSEQ multiplex PCR, TCRB sequences were amplified from cDNA into 87-bp fragments spanning the CDR3 region. Amplicons were sequenced on the Illumina HiSeq platform. As for the authors' bioinformatics: PCR bias was computationally corrected using synthetic template baselines, reads within Hamming distance 2 were collapsed, and singletons that could not be merged were discarded. Reads were aligned against IMGT so that V, D and J genes, CDR3 length and insertions or deletions at six rearrangement sites could be assigned. Within each subset, clonotype counts were normalized to the number of sorted cells before true diversity and Gini coefficients were calculated with the tcR R package. The overlap coefficient, calculated on TCRB nucleotide sequences, was used to quantify repertoire sharing. As a proxy for the pre-selection repertoire, out-of-frame TCRB sequences from naive cells were analyzed. TCRdb took this table from immuneACCESS and kept in-frame rearrangements with V and J called. Such tables lack part of the clones; where checked against another copy, unresolved V genes explain under half of the gap, and the rest is unexplained. The V and J calls and clone size were taken over from that table, and D and trimming were inferred from the DNA. This sample lists under 350,000 clones; roughly an eighth were detected once. The ten largest make up 0.015% to 0.02% of the sample.

About this clone: The target of this receptor is not known. Per-base quality was not reported, and no clone a single base away is much larger than it.

A single peripheral blood draw of around 0.11 L on average was collected from each donor into heparinised tubes. Using a panel that included CD45RO, CCR7, CD25, CD127, CD95 and CD27, naive, central memory, regulatory and stem cell-like memory CD4+ T cells were sorted on a BD FACSAria II. Every sorted population had a purity above 95%. Right away, PBMCs were isolated by Lymphoprep density gradient centrifugation and were stained directly, with no culture step. So that batch effects would be minimized, each experiment stained and sorted samples in pairs, pairing one healthy donor with one patient. The germline V gene supplies CDR1 MDHEN and CDR2 SYDVKM. V sheds 4 bases and J sheds 4 bases, leaving 17 bases between their ends. Spanning cysteine to phenylalanine, the CDR3 consists of 15 amino acids. The kept DNA is CDR3 alone, 45 bases in frame from the first base.

The clonotype was recovered from a man younger than 40 with type 1 diabetes. Material for sequencing was naive CD4+ T cells from blood. What this sample's cell subset or site label stands for: true naive CD4+ T cells. This sequence uses TRBV28 and TRBJ2-7, and perhaps TRBD2 as D gene, on 6 matching bases. The DNA sequence follows: TGTGCCAGCAGTTCAGGTGGGGAGGCCGGATACGAGCAGTACTTC. Translation gives CASSSGGEAGYEQYF.